Here is one T cell receptor (beta chain) with its context. Its antigen is undetermined. These data come from a study of T cells in localized non-small cell lung cancer. J lost 3 bases, V lost 4 bases, and 3 bases had no gene match. The CDR3 extends over 15 amino acids. Germline values: CDR1 SGHNT, CDR2 YYREEE (reference sequence). Sequenced by immunoSEQ multiplex PCR; TCRdb stores in-frame clones only, minus some. The sample carries roughly 40,000 clones, around nine tenths recorded once. Study findings and constraints: Maximal T cell clonality occurred in uninvolved adjacent lung, with tumor ranking below it. Patients showing higher blood T cell density tended to see longer overall survival. Turning up in adjacent lung were a median approximately 60 of the top 100 tumor clones. Sequencing was restricted to one tumor region; therefore, heterogeneity remains possible.

The sequence was collected from a man aged 18-55 years with stage I lung adenocarcinoma. The material was peripheral blood, obtained before any cancer treatment. This chain connects TRBV5-4 to TRBJ2-1; TRBD2 agrees at 11 bases. CDR3 DNA sequence: TGTGCCAGCAGCACCACTAGCGGGGGCTACAATGAGCAGTTCTTC. Protein product: CASSTTSGGYNEQFF.